The present T cell receptor (beta chain) was sequenced within a study of blood T cell repertoires in COVID-19. V gave up 5 bases and J gave up 0 bases, with 5 bases separating them. Looked up from germline, CDR1 is LGHDT and CDR2 is YNNKEL (reference sequence). There are 13 residues in the CDR3. Assay used: immunoSEQ multiplex PCR; TCRdb lists only in-frame clones, some missing. The sample holds 140,000 to 150,000 clones, under 90% seen once. This sequence originates from a human donor in a cohort sampled during active COVID-19. The sample taken for sequencing was peripheral blood. The rearrangement joins TRBV3-1 (or the pseudogene TRBV3-2) to TRBJ1-3; D gene unclear. CDR3 nucleotide sequence: TGTGCCAGCAGCGGGAGCTCTGGAAACACCATATATTTT. It yields the protein CASSGSSGNTIYF.